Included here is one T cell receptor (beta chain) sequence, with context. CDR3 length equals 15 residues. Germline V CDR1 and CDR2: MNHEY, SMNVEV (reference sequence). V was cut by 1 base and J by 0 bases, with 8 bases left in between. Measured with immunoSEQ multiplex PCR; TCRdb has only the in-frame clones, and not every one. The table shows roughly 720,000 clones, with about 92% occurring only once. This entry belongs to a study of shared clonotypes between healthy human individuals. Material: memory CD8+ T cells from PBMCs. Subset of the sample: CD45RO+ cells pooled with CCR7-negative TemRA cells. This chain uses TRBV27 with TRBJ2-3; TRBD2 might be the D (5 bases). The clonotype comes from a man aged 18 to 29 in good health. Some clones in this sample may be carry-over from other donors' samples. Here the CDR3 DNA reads TGTGCCAGCAGTTTATTGCGCGGGAGCACAGATACGCAGTATTTT. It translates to CASSLLRGSTDTQYF.